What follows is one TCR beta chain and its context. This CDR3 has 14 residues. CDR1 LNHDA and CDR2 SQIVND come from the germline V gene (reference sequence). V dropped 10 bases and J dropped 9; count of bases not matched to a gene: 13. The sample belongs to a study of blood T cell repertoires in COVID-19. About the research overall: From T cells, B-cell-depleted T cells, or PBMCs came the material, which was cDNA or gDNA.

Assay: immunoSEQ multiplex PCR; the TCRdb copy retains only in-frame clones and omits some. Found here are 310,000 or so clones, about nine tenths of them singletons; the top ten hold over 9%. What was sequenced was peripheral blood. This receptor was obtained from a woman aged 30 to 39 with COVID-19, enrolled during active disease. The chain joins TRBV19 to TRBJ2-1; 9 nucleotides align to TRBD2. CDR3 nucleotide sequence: TGTGCCACCGGGGGCGGGAGGGCCTCCAGTGAGCAGTTCTTC. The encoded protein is CATGGGRASSEQFF.